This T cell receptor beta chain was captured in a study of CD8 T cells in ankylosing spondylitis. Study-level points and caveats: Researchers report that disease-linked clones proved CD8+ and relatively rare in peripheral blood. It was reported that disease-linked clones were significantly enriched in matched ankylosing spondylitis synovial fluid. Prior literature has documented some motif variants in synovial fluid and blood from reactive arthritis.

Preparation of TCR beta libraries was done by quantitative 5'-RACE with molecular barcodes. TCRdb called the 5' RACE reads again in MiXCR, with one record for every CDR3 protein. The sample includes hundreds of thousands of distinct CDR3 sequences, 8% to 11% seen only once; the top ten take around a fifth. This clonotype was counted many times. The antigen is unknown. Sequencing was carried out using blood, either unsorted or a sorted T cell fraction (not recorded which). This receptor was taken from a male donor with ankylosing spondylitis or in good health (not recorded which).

This chain's CDR3 is CASIAGGLHNEQFF. For the CDR3, the DNA is TGTGCCAGCATAGCGGGGGGGCTCCACAATGAGCAGTTCTTC. The V call is TRBV3-1, the J call TRBJ2-1, with 11 bases aligning to TRBD2. In germline, CDR1 is LGHDT, CDR2 YNNKEL (reference sequence). The V gene end was trimmed by 7 bases and the J gene end by 5 bases; junction bases not matched to a gene: 4. This CDR3 contains 14 residues.